A selection of T cell receptor beta chains follows, all from one sample in a study of blood T cell repertoires in COVID-19. Libraries were prepared by immunoSEQ multiplex PCR; TCRdb keeps only in-frame clonotypes and omits some of them. The sample has roughly 150,000 clones; around 81% are singletons. Sequencing was carried out using peripheral blood. These receptors were obtained from a woman aged 45-60 years with acute or convalescent COVID-19. The CDR3 runs from the conserved cysteine through the conserved F or W. D genes are given only for firm matches. Clone size is not always given. Where it is, it says once, few, many or a class for expanded clones.

size	length	J	D	V	CDR3	DNA
.	15	TRBJ1-2	TRBD1	TRBV10-2	CASRPGTGGSYGYTF	TGCGCCAGCAGGCCCGGGACAGGGGGCTCCTATGGCTACACCTTC
.	15	TRBJ1-2	TRBD1	TRBV6-5	CASSYLGQDENGYTF	TGTGCCAGCAGTTACTTGGGACAGGATGAGAATGGCTACACCTTC
.	15	TRBJ2-2	TRBD2	TRBV7-9	CASSLTSGGPGELFF	TGTGCCAGCAGCCTCACTAGCGGGGGGCCCGGGGAGCTGTTTTTT
.	14	TRBJ1-5	.	TRBV6-5	CASSYMVGDQPQHF	TGTGCCAGCAGTTACATGGTAGGGGATCAGCCCCAGCATTTT
.	14	TRBJ2-7	TRBD1	TRBV2	CAGRDRGTLYEQYF	TGTGCCGGGCGGGACAGGGGCACTCTCTACGAGCAGTACTTC
.	15	TRBJ2-3	.	TRBV5-6	CASSSTGLGTDTQYF	TGTGCCAGCAGTTCGACGGGACTCGGCACAGATACGCAGTATTTT
.	16	TRBJ1-3	.	TRBV5-6	CASSLPIESTGNTIYF	TGTGCCAGCAGCTTACCGATCGAGAGTACGGGAAACACCATATATTTT
many	15	TRBJ1-5	.	TRBV2	CASRGAGVVGQPQHF	TGTGCCAGCAGGGGGGCAGGGGTGGTAGGTCAGCCCCAGCATTTT
.	13	TRBJ1-5	TRBD1	TRBV7-8	CASSQDRVQPQHF	TGTGCCAGCAGCCAAGACAGGGTTCAGCCCCAGCATTTT
.	14	TRBJ1-4	.	TRBV5-1	CASRRTAPDEKLFF	TGCGCCAGCAGGAGGACAGCGCCCGATGAAAAACTGTTTTTT
.	15	TRBJ1-4	TRBD1	TRBV5-1	CASSLGDRMNEKLFF	TGCGCCAGCAGCTTGGGGGACAGGATGAATGAAAAACTGTTTTTT
.	13	TRBJ1-4	.	TRBV19	CASTIRGNEKLFF	TGTGCCAGCACGATCCGGGGGAATGAAAAACTGTTTTTT
once	15	TRBJ1-1	.	TRBV19	CASSIGPGRGTEAFF	TGTGCCAGTAGTATAGGCCCAGGGAGGGGCACTGAAGCTTTCTTT
.	13	TRBJ2-1	.	TRBV10-3	CAISGGDGQEQFF	TGTGCCATCAGTGGGGGGGACGGACAAGAGCAGTTCTTC
.	13	TRBJ1-3	.	TRBV3-1/TRBV3-2	CASSLESRNTIYF	TGTGCCAGCAGCCTAGAGAGCAGAAACACCATATATTTT
.	13	TRBJ1-5	.	TRBV7-8	CASSFYSNQPQHF	TGTGCCAGCAGCTTTTATAGCAATCAGCCCCAGCATTTT
.	13	TRBJ2-1	.	TRBV7-2	CASSDMIVNEQFF	TGTGCCAGCAGCGATATGATAGTCAATGAGCAGTTCTTC
few	12	TRBJ1-3	.	TRBV3-1/TRBV3-2	CASDSSGNTIYF	TGTGCCAGCGACAGCTCTGGAAACACCATATATTTT
.	13	TRBJ1-2	TRBD1	TRBV6-6	CASSQGARYGYTF	TGTGCCAGCAGTCAGGGGGCGCGCTATGGCTACACCTTC
.	14	TRBJ1-2	.	TRBV7-8	CASSLEVAGYGYTF	TGTGCCAGCAGCTTAGAGGTCGCGGGATATGGCTACACCTTC
.	13	TRBJ1-5	TRBD1	TRBV7-9	CAVEGQQDQPQHF	TGTGCCGTGGAGGGACAGCAAGATCAGCCCCAGCATTTT
.	13	TRBJ1-6	.	TRBV7-3	CASGQDSLSPLHF	TGTGCCAGCGGCCAAGACAGCCTTTCACCCCTCCACTTT
few	14	TRBJ2-2	TRBD2	TRBV27	CATTSGGAIGELFF	TGTGCCACCACTAGCGGGGGGGCCATCGGGGAGCTGTTTTTT
.	13	TRBJ1-1	.	TRBV27	CASRSRGYPEAFF	TGTGCCAGCCGGAGTCGGGGGTACCCTGAAGCTTTCTTT
.	15	TRBJ2-1	TRBD1	TRBV28	CASSRPAIQGNEQFF	TGTGCCAGCAGTCGCCCAGCCATACAGGGGAATGAGCAGTTCTTC
.	14	TRBJ2-7	TRBD1	TRBV27	CASSSNRGPGEQYF	TGTGCCAGCAGTTCGAACAGGGGTCCGGGCGAGCAGTACTTC
.	16	TRBJ2-7	TRBD2	TRBV20-1	CSASGSASGGFHEQYF	TGCAGTGCTAGTGGTTCAGCTAGCGGGGGGTTCCACGAGCAGTACTTC
.	16	TRBJ2-7	.	TRBV28	CASRPGAETGLSEQYF	TGTGCCAGCCGCCCGGGAGCCGAGACAGGGCTCTCCGAGCAGTACTTC
.	14	TRBJ1-3	.	TRBV15	CATSRDAFGNTIYF	TGTGCCACCAGCAGAGACGCGTTTGGAAACACCATATATTTT
once	13	TRBJ2-5	TRBD2	TRBV29-1	CSVRWAGGETQYF	TGCAGCGTTAGATGGGCGGGAGGCGAGACCCAGTACTTC
.	17	TRBJ2-2	TRBD2	TRBV9	CASSRRPSGGQTGELFF	TGTGCCAGCAGCAGACGCCCTAGCGGGGGGCAGACGGGGGAGCTGTTTTTT
.	14	TRBJ1-1	TRBD1	TRBV5-1	CASSYRGGYTEAFF	TGCGCCAGCAGCTACCGAGGGGGCTACACTGAAGCTTTCTTT
.	12	TRBJ1-2	.	TRBV25-1	CASTNTGDGYTF	TGTGCCAGCACCAACACGGGTGATGGCTACACCTTC
.	18	TRBJ1-4	TRBD1	TRBV18	CASSPFSHGQGVGEKLFF	TGTGCCAGCTCACCTTTTTCACATGGACAGGGGGTCGGTGAAAAACTGTTTTTT
.	15	TRBJ1-1	TRBD1	TRBV4-2	CASSQGQGPGTEAFF	TGTGCCAGCAGCCAAGGACAGGGACCGGGCACTGAAGCTTTCTTT
.	13	TRBJ1-2	.	TRBV29-1	CSVDRSEGYGYTF	TGCAGCGTTGACAGGTCGGAGGGATATGGCTACACCTTC
.	14	TRBJ1-5	.	TRBV10-1	CASKTAPSHQPQHF	TGCGCCAGCAAGACCGCTCCTAGTCATCAGCCCCAGCATTTT
.	16	TRBJ2-1	TRBD2	TRBV28	CASTSVLAGAYNEQFF	TGTGCCAGCACCTCCGTGTTAGCGGGGGCCTACAATGAGCAGTTCTTC
.	15	TRBJ1-5	TRBD1	TRBV3-1/TRBV3-2	CASSHTGQGTQPQHF	TGTGCCAGCAGCCACACTGGACAGGGGACTCAGCCCCAGCATTTT
.	15	TRBJ2-1	TRBD1	TRBV9	CASSPGTGAYNEQFF	TGTGCCAGCAGCCCCGGGACAGGGGCTTACAATGAGCAGTTCTTC
.	15	TRBJ2-3	.	TRBV4-1	CASSQDNQGSDTQYF	TGCGCCAGCAGCCAAGATAACCAGGGTTCAGATACGCAGTATTTT
.	13	TRBJ1-5	.	TRBV4-2	CASAQEAGQPQHF	TGTGCCAGCGCTCAGGAGGCTGGTCAGCCCCAGCATTTT
.	14	TRBJ2-5	TRBD1	TRBV7-2	CASSLQTGQETQYF	TGTGCCAGCAGCCTTCAGACAGGGCAAGAGACCCAGTACTTC
.	17	TRBJ2-1	TRBD2	TRBV4-3	CASSQVVLAGGYNEQFF	TGCGCCAGCAGCCAAGTTGTACTAGCGGGGGGGTACAATGAGCAGTTCTTC
.	17	TRBJ1-3	.	TRBV7-9	CASSSEYWGATGNTIYF	TGTGCCAGCAGCTCCGAGTATTGGGGAGCTACTGGAAACACCATATATTTT
once	15	TRBJ1-1	.	TRBV9	CASSSQNGVRTEAFF	TGTGCCAGCAGCTCCCAGAACGGGGTGAGGACTGAAGCTTTCTTT
.	16	TRBJ2-2	TRBD1	TRBV4-1	CASSPMGQKNTGELFF	TGCGCCAGCAGCCCCATGGGACAGAAAAACACCGGGGAGCTGTTTTTT
.	15	TRBJ2-3	.	TRBV5-1	CASSTGLGNTDTQYF	TGCGCCAGCAGCACGGGACTGGGAAACACAGATACGCAGTATTTT